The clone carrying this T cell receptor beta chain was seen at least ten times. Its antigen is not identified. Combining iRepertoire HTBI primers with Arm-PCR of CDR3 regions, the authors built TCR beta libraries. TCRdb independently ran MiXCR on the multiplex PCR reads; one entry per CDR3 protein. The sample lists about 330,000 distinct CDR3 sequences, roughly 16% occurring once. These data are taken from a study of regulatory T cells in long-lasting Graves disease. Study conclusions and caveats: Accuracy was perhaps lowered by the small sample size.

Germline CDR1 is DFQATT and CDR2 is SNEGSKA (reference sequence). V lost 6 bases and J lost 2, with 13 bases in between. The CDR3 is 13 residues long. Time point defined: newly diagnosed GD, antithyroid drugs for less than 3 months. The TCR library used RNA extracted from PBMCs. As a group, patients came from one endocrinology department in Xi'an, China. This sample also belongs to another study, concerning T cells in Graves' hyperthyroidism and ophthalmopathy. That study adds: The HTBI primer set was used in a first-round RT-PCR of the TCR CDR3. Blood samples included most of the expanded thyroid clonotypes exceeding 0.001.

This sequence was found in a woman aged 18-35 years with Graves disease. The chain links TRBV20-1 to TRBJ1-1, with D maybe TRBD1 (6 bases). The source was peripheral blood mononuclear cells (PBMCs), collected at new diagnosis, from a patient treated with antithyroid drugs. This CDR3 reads CSAPGQINTEAFF. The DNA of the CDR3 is TGCAGTGCACCCGGACAGATAAACACTGAAGCTTTCTTT.